The 7 T cell receptor beta chains below all came from one sample that was sequenced in a study of cytomegalovirus exposure and HLA in healthy donors. PCR primers comprised 60 Vbeta and 13 Jbeta primers. Profiling relied on immunoSEQ multiplex PCR, and the TCRdb table lists in-frame clones only, not all of them. The sample has around 140,000 clones, about 10% seen once. Material for sequencing was PBMCs. The receptors were gathered from a woman in her forties in good health and CMV-seropositive.

This clone was detected a few times. The chain uses TRBV6-1 and TRBJ1-5; D is unresolved. The V and J ends lost 1 base and 5 bases respectively, with 12 bases between them. The CDR3 length is 15 residues. CDR1 is MNHNS and CDR2 is SASEGT in the germline V gene. In DNA form, the CDR3 reads TGTGCCAGCAGTGAAGTGGGAGATTTTTATCAGCCCCAGCATTTT. Amino acids: CASSEVGDFYQPQHF.

Remarks on this clone: This CDR3 is missing its conserved last phenylalanine or tryptophan, likely due to a read error. No DNA is shown, since the ends of the CDR3 on it are uncertain; the CDR3 is the one TCRdb lists. The chain carries TRBV2 and TRBJ1-4. Germline V gives CDR1 SNHLY, CDR2 FYNNEI. The CDR3 is made up of 18 amino acids, end residues included. The CDR3 loop reads CASSEGTGAQFLNEKMFL.

This chain joins TRBV5-8 and TRBJ2-5, with 14 bases fitting TRBD2. The CDR3 has 17 residues. V gave up 0 bases and J gave up 5 bases; unmatched junction bases: 6. The germline gives CDR1 SGHTS, CDR2 YDEGEE. CDR3 sequence (DNA): TGTGCCAGCAGCTTGGGACTAGCGGGGGGGCGGTCGGAGACCCAGTACTTC. Its protein product is CASSLGLAGGRSETQYF.

This clone has just a few counts. This chain joins TRBV6-1 and TRBJ1-6; D possibly corresponds to TRBD1 (6 bases). The CDR3 loop spans 13 amino acids. V lost 0 bases to trimming and J lost 11 bases, with 8 bases between them. Germline lookup yields CDR1 MNHNS and CDR2 SASEGT. The CDR3 sequence is CASSEARGTPLHF. As DNA, the CDR3 is TGTGCCAGCAGTGAAGCAAGGGGGACACCCCTCCACTTT.

This clone was seen ten or more times. In DNA, the CDR3 is TGTGCCAGTCGTGGGGGACAGAACACCGGGGAGCTGTTTTTT. Amino acids: CASRGGQNTGELFF. The rearrangement joins TRBV19 to TRBJ2-2; possibly TRBD1 for D (6 bases). Germline loops: CDR1 LNHDA, CDR2 SQIVND (reference sequence). V gave up 8 bases and J gave up 1 base, with 11 bases separating them. There are 14 residues in the CDR3.

This clone was counted a few times. The CDR3 DNA reads TGTGCCAGCAGCCTATACCAGGGGGCGAGCGGGGAGCTGTTTTTT. This sequence encodes CASSLYQGASGELFF. The chain is built from TRBV14 and TRBJ2-2; 8 bases match TRBD1. CDR3 size: 15 residues. Germline V lookup: CDR1 SGHDN, CDR2 FVKESK. Trimming at V came to 4 bases and at J to 7 bases, leaving 8 bases not matched to a gene.

This clone showed up just a few times. The gene calls are TRBV2 and TRBJ2-7; D is undetermined. The germline CDR1 and CDR2 sequences are SNHLY and FYNNEI. The CDR3 extends over 11 amino acids. Trimming removed 5 bases from V and 6 bases from J, with 8 bases in between. DNA for the CDR3: TGTGCCAGCAGTTACTCGAGCGAGCAGTACTTC. It yields the protein CASSYSSEQYF. Using reference TRBV2 and TRBJ2-7 for the parts outside the CDR3, the full variable domain is EPEVTQTPSHQVTQMGQEVILRCVPISNHLYFYWYRQILGQKVEFLVSFYNNEISEKSEIFDDQFSVERPDGSNFTLKIRSTKLEDSAMYFCASSYSSEQYFGPGTRLTVT.